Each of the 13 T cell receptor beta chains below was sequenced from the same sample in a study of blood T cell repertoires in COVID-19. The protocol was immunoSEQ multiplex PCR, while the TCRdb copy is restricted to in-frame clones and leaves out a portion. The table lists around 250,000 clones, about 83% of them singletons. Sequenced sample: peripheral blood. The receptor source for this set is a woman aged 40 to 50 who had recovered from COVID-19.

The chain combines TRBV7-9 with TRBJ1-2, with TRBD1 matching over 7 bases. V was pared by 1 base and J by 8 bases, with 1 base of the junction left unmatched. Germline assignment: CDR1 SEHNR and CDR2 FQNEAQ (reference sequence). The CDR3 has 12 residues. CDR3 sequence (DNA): TGTGCCAGCAGCTTAGAGACAGGGGGCTACACCTTC. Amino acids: CASSLETGGYTF.

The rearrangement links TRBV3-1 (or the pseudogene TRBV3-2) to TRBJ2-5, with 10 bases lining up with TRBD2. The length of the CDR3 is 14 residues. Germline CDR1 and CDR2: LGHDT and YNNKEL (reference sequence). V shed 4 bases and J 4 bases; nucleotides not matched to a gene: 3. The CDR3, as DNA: TGTGCCAGCAGCCCAGCGGGGGGGCCAGAGACCCAGTACTTC. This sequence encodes CASSPAGGPETQYF.

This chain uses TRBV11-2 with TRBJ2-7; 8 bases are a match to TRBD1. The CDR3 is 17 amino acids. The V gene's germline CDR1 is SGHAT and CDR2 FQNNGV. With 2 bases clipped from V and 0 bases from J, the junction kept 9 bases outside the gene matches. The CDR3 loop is CASSLTKGQGASYEQYF. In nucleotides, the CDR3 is TGTGCCAGCAGCTTAACCAAGGGGCAGGGGGCCTCCTACGAGCAGTACTTC.

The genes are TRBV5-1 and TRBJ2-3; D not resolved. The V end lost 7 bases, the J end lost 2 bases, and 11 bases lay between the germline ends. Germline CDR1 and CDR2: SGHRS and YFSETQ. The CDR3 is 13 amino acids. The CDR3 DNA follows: TGCGCCAGCGCCCCTTACTCCACAGATACGCAGTATTTT. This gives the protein CASAPYSTDTQYF.

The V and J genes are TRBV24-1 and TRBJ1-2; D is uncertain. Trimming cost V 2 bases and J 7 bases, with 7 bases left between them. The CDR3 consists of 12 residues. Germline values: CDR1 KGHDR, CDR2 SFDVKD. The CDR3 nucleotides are TGTGCCACCAGTGATTGGAGGGTTGGCTACACCTTC. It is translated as CATSDWRVGYTF.

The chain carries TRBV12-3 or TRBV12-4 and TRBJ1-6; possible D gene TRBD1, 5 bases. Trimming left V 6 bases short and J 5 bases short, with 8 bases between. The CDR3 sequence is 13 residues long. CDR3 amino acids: CASSDSNNSPLHF. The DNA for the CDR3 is TGTGCCAGCAGCGACAGTAATAATTCACCCCTCCACTTT.

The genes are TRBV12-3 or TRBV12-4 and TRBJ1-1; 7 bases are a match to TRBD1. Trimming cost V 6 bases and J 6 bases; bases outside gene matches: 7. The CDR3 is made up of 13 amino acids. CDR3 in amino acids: CASRTGRGAEAFF. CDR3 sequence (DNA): TGTGCCAGCAGGACAGGGAGAGGCGCTGAAGCTTTCTTT.

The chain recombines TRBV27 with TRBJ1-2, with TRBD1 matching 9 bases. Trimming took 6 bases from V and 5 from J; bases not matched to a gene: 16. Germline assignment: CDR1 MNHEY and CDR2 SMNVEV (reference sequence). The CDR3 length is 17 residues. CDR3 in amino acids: CASSLTPLTGGAYGYTF. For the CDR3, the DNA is TGTGCCAGCAGCCTAACCCCTTTGACAGGGGGTGCTTATGGCTACACCTTC.

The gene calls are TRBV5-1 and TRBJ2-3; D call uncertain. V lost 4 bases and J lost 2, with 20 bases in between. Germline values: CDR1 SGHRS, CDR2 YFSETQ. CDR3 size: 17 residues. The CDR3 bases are TGCGCCAGCAGCCATCTACCGGCAGGTATGGACACAGATACGCAGTATTTT. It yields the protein CASSHLPAGMDTDTQYF.

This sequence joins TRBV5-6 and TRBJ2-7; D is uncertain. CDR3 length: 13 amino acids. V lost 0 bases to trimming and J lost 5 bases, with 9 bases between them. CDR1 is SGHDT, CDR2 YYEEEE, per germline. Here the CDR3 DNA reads TGTGCCAGCAGCTTGGGGGCTAACGACGAGCAGTACTTC. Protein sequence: CASSLGANDEQYF.

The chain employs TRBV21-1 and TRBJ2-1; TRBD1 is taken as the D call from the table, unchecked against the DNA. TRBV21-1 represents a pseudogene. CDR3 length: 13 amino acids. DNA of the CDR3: TGTGCCAGCAGCAAAAAGGGGGTGGGGGAGCAGTTCTTC. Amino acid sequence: CASSKKGVGEQFF.

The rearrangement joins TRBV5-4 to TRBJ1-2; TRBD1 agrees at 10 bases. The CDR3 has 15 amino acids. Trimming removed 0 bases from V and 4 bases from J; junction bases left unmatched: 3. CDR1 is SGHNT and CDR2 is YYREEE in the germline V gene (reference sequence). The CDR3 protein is CASSLGQGAGYGYTF. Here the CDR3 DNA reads TGTGCCAGCAGCTTGGGACAGGGGGCAGGCTATGGCTACACCTTC.

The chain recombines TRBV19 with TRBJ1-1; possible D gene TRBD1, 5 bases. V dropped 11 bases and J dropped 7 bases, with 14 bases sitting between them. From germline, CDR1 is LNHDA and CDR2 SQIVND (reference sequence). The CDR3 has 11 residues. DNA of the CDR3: TGTGCCGGAATTACAGGAAATGAAGCTTTCTTT. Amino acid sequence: CAGITGNEAFF.